Following are 25 T cell receptor beta chains from one sample sequenced in a study of OX40 agonist ivuxolimab in advanced cancers. Profiling relied on immunoSEQ multiplex PCR, and the TCRdb table lists in-frame clones only, not all of them. The sample lists 40,000 to 50,000 clones; about 86% were seen once. This specimen consisted of CD4+ or CD8+ T cells sorted from blood, obtained in a trial of the OX40 agonist ivuxolimab. Receptors were obtained from an adult with an advanced solid tumor such as melanoma, head and neck, liver or kidney cancer.

This clone occurred a few times. The chain uses TRBV5-1 and TRBJ2-1, with 10 bases that match TRBD2. The CDR3 covers 18 residues. The ends lost 0 bases at V and 0 bases at J; junction bases unmatched: 6. Germline-derived CDR1 and CDR2 are SGHRS and YFSETQ. Here the CDR3 reads CASSLVGLATSSYNEQFF. DNA of the CDR3: TGCGCCAGCAGCTTGGTGGGACTAGCGACGAGCTCCTACAATGAGCAGTTCTTC.

This clone was seen only once. V is TRBV5-1 and J is TRBJ1-2; D is unclear. V lost 2 bases to trimming and J lost 0 bases, with 11 bases between them. The CDR3 length is 15 residues. Germline V lookup: CDR1 SGHRS, CDR2 YFSETQ. The CDR3 is CASSFEGPSNYGYTF. CDR3 in DNA: TGCGCCAGCAGCTTCGAGGGCCCCTCTAACTATGGCTACACCTTC.

The rearrangement uses TRBV10-3 and TRBJ1-1; D may be TRBD1 (5 bases). This CDR3 has 15 residues. Looked up from germline, CDR1 is ENHRY and CDR2 is SYGVKD. V dropped 4 bases and J dropped 1 base, with 13 bases sitting between them. The CDR3 sequence: CAISGWQGRNTEAFF. Written as DNA, the CDR3 is TGTGCCATCAGTGGGTGGCAGGGACGGAACACTGAAGCTTTCTTT.

This clone was seen only once. This rearrangement joins TRBV29-1 to TRBJ2-3; tentatively, D is TRBD1 or TRBD2 (5 bases each). Trimming left V 6 bases short and J 1 base short, with 23 bases between. In germline, CDR1 is SQVTM, CDR2 ANQGSEA. This CDR3 spans 17 amino acids. CDR3 region: CSVVVRAGGSGTDTQYF. CDR3 DNA sequence: TGCAGCGTCGTTGTCAGGGCGGGTGGGTCCGGCACAGATACGCAGTATTTT.

The chain joins TRBV13 to TRBJ2-5; 7 bases align to TRBD1. The germline V gene has CDR1 PRHDT and CDR2 FYEKMQ (reference sequence). The CDR3 sequence is 14 residues long. V lost 2 bases to trimming and J lost 2 bases; unmatched junction nucleotides: 2. This CDR3 reads CASSLRQGQETQYF. The CDR3 DNA is TGTGCCAGCAGCTTACGACAGGGACAAGAGACCCAGTACTTC.

The chain recombines TRBV5-8 with TRBJ2-7; 7 nucleotides line up with TRBD1. Germline V lookup: CDR1 SGHTS, CDR2 YDEGEE. The J segment lost 6 bases and the V segment lost 3 bases, leaving 6 bases of the junction unmatched. The CDR3 has 13 residues. CDR3 DNA sequence: TGTGCCAGCAGCTATACAGGGGCTCCCGAGCAGTACTTC. Translating gives CASSYTGAPEQYF.

This chain uses TRBV7-9 with TRBJ2-1, with 13 nucleotides matching TRBD2. V gave up 4 bases and J gave up 10 bases; unmatched junction bases: 4. CDR3 length: 14 amino acids. Germline CDR1 reads SEHNR; CDR2 reads FQNEAQ (reference sequence). The CDR3 region has the DNA TGTGCCAGCAGCTCGGGACTAGCGGGGAAAGAGCAGTTCTTC. Translation: CASSSGLAGKEQFF. Using reference TRBV7-9 and TRBJ2-1 for the parts outside the CDR3, the full variable domain is DTGVSQNPRHKITKRGQNVTFRCDPISEHNRLYWYRQTLGQGPEFLTYFQNEAQLEKSRLLSDRFSAERPKGSFSTLEIQRTEQGDSAMYLCASSSGLAGKEQFFGPGTRLTVL.

The chain recombines TRBV7-3 with TRBJ2-5; D is ambiguous. CDR1 and CDR2 (germline): SGHTA, FQGTGA. The CDR3 runs to 15 residues. Trimming stripped 0 bases from V and 1 base from J, with 9 bases between. The DNA for the CDR3 is TGTGCCAGCAGCTTAACGGCAGCCGCCCAAGAGACCCAGTACTTC. Its translation: CASSLTAAAQETQYF.

The V and J genes are TRBV27 and TRBJ1-5; D uncertain. CDR3 size: 12 residues. V lost 6 bases and J 3 bases, leaving 6 bases between the germline ends. Germline V gene data show CDR1 as MNHEY and CDR2 as SMNVEV (reference sequence). The CDR3 loop is CASRTSNQPQHF. The CDR3 bases are TGTGCCAGCAGGACCTCCAATCAGCCCCAGCATTTT.

The chain is built from TRBV9 and TRBJ2-2; D gene uncertain. Germline assignment: CDR1 SGDLS and CDR2 YYNGEE. V lost 4 bases to trimming and J lost 0 bases, with 13 bases between them. This CDR3 has 16 residues. The CDR3 sequence: CASSPRTFANTGELFF. CDR3 bases: TGTGCCAGCAGCCCCCGGACGTTCGCGAACACCGGGGAGCTGTTTTTT.

This clone was detected only once. The chain uses TRBV10-1 and TRBJ2-7; 8 bases align to TRBD1. V lost 9 bases and J lost 0; bases outside the gene matches: 13. CDR3 size: 16 residues. Germline CDR1 WNHNN, CDR2 SYGVQD (reference sequence). The CDR3 DNA reads as TGCGCCAGACTCTTACCCCAGGGGGCGATCTCCTACGAGCAGTACTTC. It specifies CARLLPQGAISYEQYF.

The chain combines TRBV7-7 with TRBJ2-5, with D possibly being TRBD1 (5 bases). Germline-derived CDR1 and CDR2 are SSHAT and FNYEAQ (reference sequence). The CDR3 covers 15 residues. V was pared by 2 bases and J by 1 base, with 11 bases between. CDR3 DNA sequence: TGTGCCAGCAGCTTAAGGTGGGGCATCCAAGAGACCCAGTACTTC. It codes for CASSLRWGIQETQYF.

Here the CDR3 reads CASSQGDRDYEQYF. The CDR3 DNA follows: TGTGCCAGCAGCCAAGGAGACAGGGACTACGAGCAGTACTTC. The chain links TRBV4-2 to TRBJ2-7, with 7 bases lining up with TRBD1. V shed 1 base and J 3 bases; nucleotides not matched to a gene: 3. Germline V lookup: CDR1 LGHNA, CDR2 YNFKEQ. The CDR3 totals 14 residues.

This sequence joins TRBV7-9 and TRBJ1-3, with a tentative D call TRBD1 (5 bases). V gave up 6 bases and J gave up 8 bases, with 11 bases separating them. Germline CDR1 is SEHNR and CDR2 is FQNEAQ (reference sequence). CDR3 length: 12 amino acids. CDR3 residues: CASRGVVDTIYF. Written as DNA, the CDR3 is TGTGCCAGCAGGGGGGTTGTCGACACCATATATTTT.

A few counts support this clone. The V call is TRBV7-9, the J call TRBJ2-5; 9 bases align to TRBD2. The CDR3 covers 16 residues. The junction had 12 bases not matched to a gene; V was cut back by 4 bases and J by 6 bases. Germline CDR1 SEHNR, CDR2 FQNEAQ (reference sequence). As DNA, the CDR3 is TGTGCCAGCAGCTGGGACCTAGCGGGGATGGGGAAGACCCAGTACTTC. Protein product: CASSWDLAGMGKTQYF.

On this clone itself: Relative to the germline gene, one junction end is altered; a read error may explain this. The chain combines TRBV6-6 with TRBJ2-7; D unresolved. This CDR3 has 9 amino acids. Germline CDR1 is MNHNY and CDR2 is SVGAGI (reference sequence). The CDR3 here is CATSAEQYF. DNA for the CDR3: TGTGCCACCAGTGCCGAGCAGTACTTC.

The chain combines TRBV13 with TRBJ1-2; 9 bases are shared with TRBD1. CDR1 is PRHDT and CDR2 is FYEKMQ in the germline V gene (reference sequence). The CDR3 contains 12 residues. V was pared by 5 bases and J by 13 bases, with 8 bases of the junction left unmatched. The CDR3: CASSGGTGPGTF. The CDR3 DNA follows: TGTGCCAGCAGCGGGGGGACAGGGCCAGGCACCTTC.

This clone was picked up many times. This chain joins TRBV27 and TRBJ2-7; D may be TRBD1 or TRBD2 (5 bases each). V dropped 3 bases and J dropped 7 bases, with 10 bases sitting between them. CDR3 length: 12 residues. Germline values: CDR1 MNHEY, CDR2 SMNVEV (reference sequence). The CDR3 DNA is TGTGCCAGCAGTTTTGAGGGGCGTGAGCAGTACTTC. This encodes CASSFEGREQYF.

This clone was seen more than once but under ten times. The chain has TRBV28 and TRBJ2-3; tentatively, D is TRBD1 (6 bases). Germline CDR1 reads MDHEN; CDR2 reads SYDVKM. Trimming stripped 5 bases from V and 3 bases from J, with 15 bases between. The CDR3 has 15 residues. CDR3 residues: CASSPRQVRTDTQYF. The CDR3 region has the DNA TGTGCCAGCAGTCCAAGACAGGTCCGGACAGATACGCAGTATTTT.

V usage is TRBV6-5 and J usage is TRBJ2-1; D call uncertain. With 3 bases removed from V and 6 bases from J, the gap between germline ends came to 9 bases. The CDR3 runs 13 residues. CDR1 and CDR2 (germline): MNHEY, SVGAGI. The CDR3 here is CASSYGASNEQFF. CDR3 bases: TGTGCCAGCAGTTATGGAGCAAGCAATGAGCAGTTCTTC.

The CDR3 protein is CASSEFGLNTEAFF. DNA of the CDR3: TGTGCCAGCAGTGAATTCGGCCTGAACACTGAAGCTTTCTTT. The rearrangement links TRBV25-1 to TRBJ1-1, with no clear D. The CDR3 contains 14 residues. Germline CDR1 and CDR2: MGHDK and SYGVNS. Trimming took 1 base from V and 0 from J, leaving 6 bases between them.

The chain links TRBV28 to TRBJ1-2, with D hard to call. The CDR3 runs 13 residues. Germline V CDR1 and CDR2: MDHEN, SYDVKM. Deletions cut 3 bases from V and 3 bases from J, with 8 bases between. Here the CDR3 DNA reads TGTGCCAGCAGTTTGCTGTCTTACTATGGCTACACCTTC. This translates into CASSLLSYYGYTF.

The chain uses TRBV4-3 and TRBJ1-2, with D unclear. The V end lost 0 bases, the J end lost 8 bases, and 25 bases lay between the germline ends. The CDR3 extends over 18 amino acids. CDR1 and CDR2 from the germline V gene are LGHNA and YSLEER. CDR3 sequence (DNA): TGCGCCAGCAGCCAAGACCCTAGAGGGTCCCGGCCTTTTGGCGGCTACACCTTC. It codes for CASSQDPRGSRPFGGYTF.

The chain uses TRBV11-3 and TRBJ2-1; a possible D gene is TRBD2 (6 bases). The CDR3 loop spans 14 amino acids. Germline CDR1 is SGHNT and CDR2 is YENEEA. With 1 base removed from V and 8 bases from J, the gap between germline ends came to 12 bases. The CDR3 is CASSLGVTGDEQFF. As DNA, the CDR3 is TGTGCCAGCAGCTTAGGGGTCACGGGGGATGAGCAGTTCTTC.

This clone appeared a few times. The chain uses TRBV9 and TRBJ2-1, with 8 bases fitting TRBD2. The trim removed 3 bases at V and 7 bases at J, leaving 9 bases unmatched. The CDR3 totals 15 residues. Germline CDR1 is SGDLS and CDR2 is YYNGEE. The CDR3 nucleotides are TGTGCCAGCAGCGAGGCCGGGACTAGTGTGAATGAGCAGTTCTTC. Its protein product is CASSEAGTSVNEQFF.